These T cell receptor beta chains were read from a single sample in a study of long-term antiretroviral therapy in people with HIV. Assay used: immunoSEQ multiplex PCR; TCRdb lists only in-frame clones, some missing. Of about 30,000 clones listed, 90% are singletons. The sequencing here drew on unsorted PBMCs, taken 3.2 years before starting antiretroviral therapy. These receptors all stem from a man aged 45-60 years with HIV. CDR3s include the opening cysteine and the closing phenylalanine or tryptophan. Fields, in order: clone size, J gene, V gene, D gene, CDR3 DNA, CDR3 protein. D genes are given only for firm matches. Rows give clone size only sometimes, using once, few, many, or a class for an expanded clone.

abundance: -
j_gene: TRBJ2-7
v_gene: TRBV5-8
d_gene: -
CDR3nt: TGTGCCAGCAGCTTGGCCAAGGAGGGGGTCCCCTCCGAGCAGTACTTC
CDR3aa: CASSLAKEGVPSEQYF

abundance: once
j_gene: TRBJ1-2
v_gene: TRBV5-4
d_gene: TRBD1
CDR3nt: TGTGCCAGCAGCTTGTGGGACAGCCATTCTTATGGCTACACCTTC
CDR3aa: CASSLWDSHSYGYTF

abundance: -
j_gene: TRBJ2-1
v_gene: TRBV10-1
d_gene: -
CDR3nt: TGCGCCAGCAGTGAGTCCGAGTACAATGAGCAGTTCTTC
CDR3aa: CASSESEYNEQFF

abundance: -
j_gene: TRBJ1-2
v_gene: TRBV7-2
d_gene: -
CDR3nt: TGTGCCAGCAGCTTAGAGGTATCGGGGACGGGCTACACCTTC
CDR3aa: CASSLEVSGTGYTF

abundance: few
j_gene: TRBJ2-7
v_gene: TRBV5-5
d_gene: -
CDR3nt: TGTGCCAGCAGCTTGGCGGTTGGCCCAGTGGTCTCCTACGAGCAGTACTTC
CDR3aa: CASSLAVGPVVSYEQYF

abundance: -
j_gene: TRBJ2-2
v_gene: TRBV10-3
d_gene: -
CDR3nt: TGTGCCATCATGGAGGGCCCGAACACCGGGGAGCTGTTTTTT
CDR3aa: CAIMEGPNTGELFF

abundance: -
j_gene: TRBJ2-5
v_gene: TRBV7-9
d_gene: -
CDR3nt: TGTGCCAGCAGCTCTTCTTTAACAGGTCGCGAGACCCAGTACTTC
CDR3aa: CASSSSLTGRETQYF

abundance: -
j_gene: TRBJ1-5
v_gene: TRBV15
d_gene: -
CDR3nt: TGTGCCACCAGCAGAGATGCGACCAATCAGCCCCAGCATTTT
CDR3aa: CATSRDATNQPQHF

abundance: -
j_gene: TRBJ2-3
v_gene: TRBV7-9
d_gene: TRBD2
CDR3nt: TGTGCCAGCAGCTTACTAGCGGGGCGGACAGATACGCAGTATTTT
CDR3aa: CASSLLAGRTDTQYF

abundance: -
j_gene: TRBJ2-7
v_gene: TRBV11-2
d_gene: -
CDR3nt: TGTGCCAGCAGCTCCTCTCGTCTATCCTACGAGCAGTACTTC
CDR3aa: CASSSSRLSYEQYF

abundance: -
j_gene: TRBJ1-6
v_gene: TRBV14
d_gene: TRBD1
CDR3nt: TGTGCCAGCAGCCGCCGGACAGGCCCTTCACCCCTCCACTTT
CDR3aa: CASSRRTGPSPLHF

abundance: few
j_gene: TRBJ1-3
v_gene: TRBV9
d_gene: -
CDR3nt: TGTGCCAGCAGCGTAGGTGGAGTCTCTGGAAACACCATATATTTT
CDR3aa: CASSVGGVSGNTIYF

abundance: -
j_gene: TRBJ1-2
v_gene: TRBV30
d_gene: -
CDR3nt: TGTGCCTGGATTAATAACAGACCCGACCTCTACTATGGCTACACCTTC
CDR3aa: CAWINNRPDLYYGYTF

abundance: -
j_gene: TRBJ2-7
v_gene: TRBV19
d_gene: TRBD1
CDR3nt: TGTGCCAGTAGCCTAGGATGGACAGGGACCTACGAGCAGTACTTC
CDR3aa: CASSLGWTGTYEQYF

abundance: -
j_gene: TRBJ1-1
v_gene: TRBV6-6
d_gene: TRBD1
CDR3nt: TGTGCCAGCAGTTACGAGGGGGCGGGGATCACTGAAGCTTTCTTT
CDR3aa: CASSYEGAGITEAFF

abundance: -
j_gene: TRBJ1-2
v_gene: TRBV2
d_gene: TRBD1
CDR3nt: TGTGCCAGCAGTGAAGTGGTGGGACAGGGCCTTGGCTACACCTTC
CDR3aa: CASSEVVGQGLGYTF

abundance: -
j_gene: TRBJ1-1
v_gene: TRBV29-1
d_gene: TRBD1
CDR3nt: TGCAGCGCGATCGGGACAGGGAACACTGAAGCTTTCTTT
CDR3aa: CSAIGTGNTEAFF

abundance: -
j_gene: TRBJ1-5
v_gene: TRBV18
d_gene: -
CDR3nt: TGTGCCAGCTCACGCAACGTCCGAAATCAGCCCCAGCATTTT
CDR3aa: CASSRNVRNQPQHF

abundance: once
j_gene: TRBJ2-4
v_gene: TRBV10-1
d_gene: TRBD1
CDR3nt: TGCGCCAGCAGTAGGGACAGGGATGGCATTCAGTACTTC
CDR3aa: CASSRDRDGIQYF

abundance: -
j_gene: TRBJ2-4
v_gene: TRBV5-6
d_gene: -
CDR3nt: TGTGCCAGCAGCTCCGTAGGGGGAAACATTCAGTACTTC
CDR3aa: CASSSVGGNIQYF

abundance: -
j_gene: TRBJ2-5
v_gene: TRBV4-1
d_gene: -
CDR3nt: TGCGCCAGCAGTCGTGCGACACAAGAGACCCAGTACTTC
CDR3aa: CASSRATQETQYF

abundance: -
j_gene: TRBJ2-3
v_gene: TRBV5-4
d_gene: TRBD2
CDR3nt: TGTGCCAGCAGCTTGGGTCTCCTAGCGGGAGAAGATACGCAGTATTTT
CDR3aa: CASSLGLLAGEDTQYF

abundance: -
j_gene: TRBJ2-3
v_gene: TRBV6-1
d_gene: TRBD2
CDR3nt: TGTGCCAGTCGGAGCGGGAGTCAGATAGATACGCAGTATTTT
CDR3aa: CASRSGSQIDTQYF

abundance: -
j_gene: TRBJ1-3
v_gene: TRBV6-6
d_gene: TRBD1
CDR3nt: TGTGCCAGCAGTTACGAAACAGGGGCTTCTGGAAACACCATATATTTT
CDR3aa: CASSYETGASGNTIYF

abundance: once
j_gene: TRBJ2-1
v_gene: TRBV30
d_gene: -
CDR3nt: TGTGCCTGTATAACAGGGATGGGAGGGGATGGTGAGCAGTTCTTC
CDR3aa: CACITGMGGDGEQFF

abundance: -
j_gene: TRBJ2-1
v_gene: TRBV6-5
d_gene: -
CDR3nt: TGTGCCAGCAGTAGTACTTGGACCAACAATGAGCAGTTCTTC
CDR3aa: CASSSTWTNNEQFF

abundance: few
j_gene: TRBJ1-2
v_gene: TRBV18
d_gene: -
CDR3nt: TGTGCCAGCTCACGGGGTAGTGGCTACACCTTC
CDR3aa: CASSRGSGYTF

abundance: -
j_gene: TRBJ1-2
v_gene: TRBV7-9
d_gene: -
CDR3nt: TGTGCCAGCAGCTTAGTATCGGCCCCGGGCTACACCTTC
CDR3aa: CASSLVSAPGYTF

abundance: -
j_gene: TRBJ2-7
v_gene: TRBV19
d_gene: TRBD1
CDR3nt: TGTGCCAGTAGGTGGACAGGAGACTCCTACGAGCAGTACTTC
CDR3aa: CASRWTGDSYEQYF

abundance: -
j_gene: TRBJ1-1
v_gene: TRBV5-4
d_gene: -
CDR3nt: TGTGCCAGCAGCTTAGGCAGGGCGGCTGAAGCTTTCTTT
CDR3aa: CASSLGRAAEAFF

abundance: -
j_gene: TRBJ1-2
v_gene: TRBV27
d_gene: TRBD1
CDR3nt: TGTGCCAGCAGTTCAAAGCCAACCCCGACAGGGAACTATGGCTACACCTTC
CDR3aa: CASSSKPTPTGNYGYTF

abundance: -
j_gene: TRBJ2-7
v_gene: TRBV27
d_gene: -
CDR3nt: TGTGCCAGCAGTTTGGCAGGGTTCTACGAGCAGTACTTC
CDR3aa: CASSLAGFYEQYF

abundance: -
j_gene: TRBJ2-7
v_gene: TRBV7-6
d_gene: -
CDR3nt: TGTGCCAGCAGCCCCGGACCCAACTACGAGCAGTACTTC
CDR3aa: CASSPGPNYEQYF

abundance: -
j_gene: TRBJ2-5
v_gene: TRBV7-9
d_gene: -
CDR3nt: TGTGCCAGCAGCTTAGCCCTGGACAGAAAAGAGACCCAGTACTTC
CDR3aa: CASSLALDRKETQYF

abundance: -
j_gene: TRBJ1-2
v_gene: TRBV5-1
d_gene: -
CDR3nt: TGCGCCAGCAGCGAGGACAGCAGGTACAAAAACTATGGCTACACCTTC
CDR3aa: CASSEDSRYKNYGYTF

abundance: once
j_gene: TRBJ2-1
v_gene: TRBV5-1
d_gene: -
CDR3nt: TGCGCCAGCAGCTTTTACGGGAGAGAGAACAATGAGCAGTTCTTC
CDR3aa: CASSFYGRENNEQFF

abundance: -
j_gene: TRBJ1-2
v_gene: TRBV5-1
d_gene: TRBD1
CDR3nt: TGCGCCAGCAGCGAGACCAGACAGGGTAGCTATGGCTACACCTTC
CDR3aa: CASSETRQGSYGYTF

abundance: few
j_gene: TRBJ2-7
v_gene: TRBV7-6
d_gene: -
CDR3nt: TGTGCCAGCAGCTTAGTGGACTCGACCTCCTACGAGCAGTACTTC
CDR3aa: CASSLVDSTSYEQYF

abundance: -
j_gene: TRBJ2-7
v_gene: TRBV29-1
d_gene: -
CDR3nt: TGCAGCGTCCGGAGTACTTCAAGGGGGTCCTACGAGCAGTACTTC
CDR3aa: CSVRSTSRGSYEQYF

abundance: -
j_gene: TRBJ1-2
v_gene: TRBV29-1
d_gene: -
CDR3nt: TGCAGCGCCCTGCAGGGCCCCGGGGGCTACACCTTC
CDR3aa: CSALQGPGGYTF

abundance: -
j_gene: TRBJ1-6
v_gene: TRBV5-6
d_gene: -
CDR3nt: TGTGCCAGCAGCCGAGGATGGTCAGCCGATGATTCACCCCTCCACTTT
CDR3aa: CASSRGWSADDSPLHF

abundance: once
j_gene: TRBJ2-3
v_gene: TRBV5-4
d_gene: TRBD2
CDR3nt: TGTGCCAGCAGCAGTAGCGGGGGGGAGGGAGATACGCAGTATTTT
CDR3aa: CASSSSGGEGDTQYF

abundance: -
j_gene: TRBJ2-1
v_gene: TRBV7-2
d_gene: -
CDR3nt: TGTGCCAGCAGCTTAGATGCCTACAATGAGCAGTTCTTC
CDR3aa: CASSLDAYNEQFF

abundance: -
j_gene: TRBJ1-3
v_gene: TRBV11-3
d_gene: -
CDR3nt: TGTGCCAGCTCGACAGGTTCGGGAAACACCATATATTTT
CDR3aa: CASSTGSGNTIYF

abundance: -
j_gene: TRBJ1-2
v_gene: TRBV14
d_gene: -
CDR3nt: TGTGCCAGCAGCCAAGGAGTGGGGGGCTATGGCTACACCTTC
CDR3aa: CASSQGVGGYGYTF

abundance: -
j_gene: TRBJ2-2
v_gene: TRBV14
d_gene: -
CDR3nt: TGTGCCAGCAGCCAAGTGAGGCACGGGGAGCTGTTTTTT
CDR3aa: CASSQVRHGELFF

abundance: -
j_gene: TRBJ1-1
v_gene: TRBV9
d_gene: -
CDR3nt: TGTGCCAGCAGCGTAGCGTTCAGTGACACTGAAGCTTTCTTT
CDR3aa: CASSVAFSDTEAFF

abundance: -
j_gene: TRBJ1-2
v_gene: TRBV28
d_gene: -
CDR3nt: TGTGCCAGCAGTTTGGGAGGGGCGAACGGCTACACCTTC
CDR3aa: CASSLGGANGYTF

abundance: -
j_gene: TRBJ2-5
v_gene: TRBV7-9
d_gene: TRBD2
CDR3nt: TGTGCCAGCAGCAAGAATAGCGGGAGGGGAGAGACCCAGTACTTC
CDR3aa: CASSKNSGRGETQYF

abundance: -
j_gene: TRBJ2-7
v_gene: TRBV4-1
d_gene: TRBD2
CDR3nt: TGCGCCAGCAGCCCGGGACTCGCGGGGGTATACTCCTACGAGCAGTACTTC
CDR3aa: CASSPGLAGVYSYEQYF

abundance: -
j_gene: TRBJ1-2
v_gene: TRBV10-2
d_gene: TRBD1
CDR3nt: TGCGCCAGCAGTGAGTACCGTGGGACAGGGGGCGGCTACACCTTC
CDR3aa: CASSEYRGTGGGYTF